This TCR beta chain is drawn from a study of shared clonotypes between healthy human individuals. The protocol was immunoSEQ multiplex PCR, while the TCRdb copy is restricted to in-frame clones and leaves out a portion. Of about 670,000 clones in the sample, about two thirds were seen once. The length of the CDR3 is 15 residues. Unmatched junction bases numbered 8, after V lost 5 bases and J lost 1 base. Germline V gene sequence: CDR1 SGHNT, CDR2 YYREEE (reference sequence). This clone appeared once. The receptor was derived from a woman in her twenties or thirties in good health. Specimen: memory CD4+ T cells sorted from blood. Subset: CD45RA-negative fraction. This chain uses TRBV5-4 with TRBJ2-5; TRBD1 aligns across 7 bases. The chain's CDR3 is CASSPTGVFQETQYF. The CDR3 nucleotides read TGTGCCAGCAGTCCCACAGGGGTCTTCCAAGAGACCCAGTACTTC.